One and the same sample provided the 25 T cell receptor beta chains below, sequenced in a study of blood T cell repertoires in COVID-19. Using immunoSEQ multiplex PCR, the repertoire was profiled, and TCRdb retains in-frame clones only, with some absent. Of 100,000 to 150,000 clones detected, more than 70% appear once; the ten largest clones hold 5% to 6.5%. Sequencing was carried out using peripheral blood. These receptor sequences come from a human donor in a cohort sampled during active COVID-19.

This chain connects TRBV30 to TRBJ1-1; D might be TRBD1 (5 bases). V was shortened by 4 bases and J by 11 bases, with 29 bases between the two germline ends. CDR3 length equals 16 residues. Germline lookup yields CDR1 GTSNPN and CDR2 SVGIG (reference sequence). The CDR3 DNA follows: TGTGCCTGGACCCTTTCAGGCGGACGGGTTAGCGGGGACGCTTTCTTT. Translated, it gives CAWTLSGGRVSGDAFF.

The J gene is TRBJ2-7, the V gene TRBV6-6; 7 positions agree with TRBD1. V trimming: 5 bases; J trimming: 6 bases; junction bases outside the gene matches: 10. The CDR3 loop spans 14 amino acids. Looked up from germline, CDR1 is MNHNY and CDR2 is SVGAGI (reference sequence). The DNA for the CDR3 is TGTGCCAGCAGTCAACAGGGGATATCGGGCGAGCAGTACTTC. Protein: CASSQQGISGEQYF.

This clone occurred a few times. The rearrangement links TRBV7-9 to TRBJ1-5; maybe TRBD1 (5 bases). Germline V lookup: CDR1 SEHNR, CDR2 FQNEAQ (reference sequence). V lost 1 base, J lost 7 bases, and 8 bases lay in between. CDR3 size: 13 residues. In nucleotides, the CDR3 is TGTGCCAGCAGCTTAGTAGGGGTCCAGCCCCAGCATTTT. This translates into CASSLVGVQPQHF.

In nucleotides, the CDR3 is TGCGCCAGCAGCTCCTTGAACCTTGAGACTGGAAACACCATATATTTT. Residues: CASSSLNLETGNTIYF. The genes are TRBV4-1 and TRBJ1-3; no firm D call. With 5 bases removed from V and 2 bases from J, the gap between germline ends came to 16 bases. Germline assignment: CDR1 MGHRA and CDR2 YSYEKL. CDR3 length: 16 residues.

The gene calls are TRBV4-3 and TRBJ2-5; 9 positions agree with TRBD1. CDR3 size: 15 residues. From germline, CDR1 is LGHNA and CDR2 YSLEER. With V trimmed by 6 bases and J by 5 bases, 10 bases remained unmatched. This chain's CDR3 is CASSSRTGAIETQYF. DNA for the CDR3: TGCGCCAGCAGTTCCCGGACAGGGGCGATCGAGACCCAGTACTTC.

The gene calls are TRBV10-3 and TRBJ2-2, with 8 bases that match TRBD1. The ends lost 7 bases at V and 2 bases at J; junction bases unmatched: 9. The CDR3 spans 16 residues. Germline loops: CDR1 ENHRY, CDR2 SYGVKD. The CDR3 region is CAITPGDRLNTGELFF. The CDR3 DNA follows: TGTGCCATCACTCCTGGGGACAGGCTAAACACCGGGGAGCTGTTTTTT.

This chain's CDR3 is CASSPGSSNQPQHF. The DNA for the CDR3 is TGTGCCAGCTCACCAGGGAGTAGCAATCAGCCCCAGCATTTT. The chain uses TRBV18 and TRBJ1-5, with D unclear. Trimming stripped 2 bases from V and 0 bases from J, with 5 bases between. From germline, CDR1 is KGHSH and CDR2 LQKENI. The CDR3 covers 14 residues.

The V gene is TRBV11-2, the J gene TRBJ1-3, with D unclear. CDR1 and CDR2 (germline): SGHAT, FQNNGV. The CDR3 length is 12 residues. The V end lost 5 bases, the J end lost 6 bases, and 8 bases lay between the germline ends. The DNA of the CDR3 is TGTGCCAGCAGCCCACAGATAAACACCATATATTTT. Amino acid sequence: CASSPQINTIYF.

This chain uses TRBV6-4 with TRBJ2-3, with a possible D match to TRBD1 (6 bases). Trimming shortened V by 4 bases and J by 1 base, and 12 bases separated the two germline ends. The V gene's germline CDR1 is MRHNA and CDR2 SNTAGT. This CDR3 contains 15 residues. CDR3 coding DNA: TGTGCCAGCAGTGCACAGGGAAAAGGCACAGATACGCAGTATTTT. As protein: CASSAQGKGTDTQYF.

J is TRBJ2-7 and V is TRBV4-2; D unresolved. Germline CDR1 and CDR2: LGHNA and YNFKEQ. CDR3 length: 14 amino acids. Trimming took off 0 bases at V and 3 bases at J, with 9 bases between the two ends. The CDR3 DNA reads TGTGCCAGCAGCCAAGATTTACTCGACTACGAGCAGTACTTC. Translating gives CASSQDLLDYEQYF.

This chain joins TRBV6-2 or TRBV6-3 and TRBJ2-6, with D perhaps matching TRBD2 (6 bases). Germline assignment: CDR1 MNHEY and CDR2 SVGEGT. V lost 3 bases and J 0 bases, leaving 15 bases between the germline ends. The CDR3 has 18 amino acids. CDR3 bases: TGTGCCAGCAGTTATCTACGCGGGGCACCCTCTGGGGCCAACGTCCTGACTTTC. As protein: CASSYLRGAPSGANVLTF.

The gene calls are TRBV6-6 and TRBJ1-2, with 10 bases fitting TRBD1. The CDR3 is 16 residues long. Germline trimming cut 5 bases from V and 4 bases from J; bases unmatched to any gene: 10. Germline V CDR1 and CDR2: MNHNY, SVGAGI (reference sequence). The chain's CDR3 is CASSTPDRGTSYGYTF. The CDR3 DNA reads TGTGCCAGCAGTACACCGGACAGGGGGACTAGCTATGGCTACACCTTC.

This clone was seen once. This sequence joins TRBV7-2 and TRBJ2-3; TRBD2 might be the D (6 bases). V was pared by 3 bases and J by 7 bases, with 14 bases between. Germline CDR1 SGHTA, CDR2 FQGNSA. The CDR3 is made up of 14 amino acids. In nucleotides, the CDR3 is TGTGCCAGCAGCTTGGGGGAGGTCGATAATACGCAGTATTTT. It codes for CASSLGEVDNTQYF.

The chain employs TRBV5-1 and TRBJ2-1, with TRBD2 matching 11 bases. CDR1 is SGHRS and CDR2 is YFSETQ in the germline V gene. This CDR3 has 17 amino acids. J gave up 4 bases and V 0 bases, and 6 bases lay outside the gene matches. DNA of the CDR3: TGCGCCAGCAGCTTGGAACTAGCGGGGGCCTTATACAATGAGCAGTTCTTC. Translated: CASSLELAGALYNEQFF. The full variable domain, with the rest looked up from reference TRBV5-1 and TRBJ2-1, is KAGVTQTPRYLIKTRGQQVTLSCSPISGHRSVSWYQQTPGQGLQFLFEYFSETQRNKGNFPGRFSGRQFSNSRSEMNVSTLELGDSALYLCASSLELAGALYNEQFFGPGTRLTVL.

The chain uses TRBV5-8 and TRBJ2-1, with 11 bases matching TRBD2. CDR1 and CDR2 (germline): SGHTS, YDEGEE. V gave up 4 bases and J gave up 5 bases; unmatched junction bases: 8. This CDR3 contains 16 residues. As DNA, the CDR3 is TGTGCCAGCAGCACATTAGCGGGAGGGGGTGACAATGAGCAGTTCTTC. Protein product: CASSTLAGGGDNEQFF. The full variable domain, its missing parts supplied by reference TRBV5-8 and TRBJ2-1, is EAGVTQSPTHLIKTRGQQATLRCSPISGHTSVYWYQQALGLGLQFLLWYDEGEERNRGNFPPRFSGRQFPNYSSELNVNALELEDSALYLCASSTLAGGGDNEQFFGPGTRLTVL.

V gene TRBV24-1 combines with J gene TRBJ2-3, with a possible D match to TRBD2 (5 bases). This CDR3 spans 16 amino acids. Germline values: CDR1 KGHDR, CDR2 SFDVKD. Trimming removed 4 bases from V and 5 bases from J, with 18 bases in between. The CDR3 spells CATSDPGITGKDTQYF. The CDR3 DNA sequence: TGTGCCACCAGTGACCCCGGGATCACTGGGAAAGATACGCAGTATTTT.

The count of this clone is one. The chain recombines TRBV27 with TRBJ2-1; D is possibly TRBD2 (9 bases). V lost 5 bases, J lost 8 bases, and 34 bases lay in between. This CDR3 has 20 residues. Germline-derived CDR1 and CDR2 are MNHEY and SMNVEV (reference sequence). The CDR3 bases are TGTGCCAGCAGTCCCCCGGGCAGGGGGCGGCGGCGGGGGGGCGACGATGAGCAGTTCTTC. Translation: CASSPPGRGRRRGGDDEQFF.

This clone was counted once. This chain links TRBV19 with TRBJ1-5; maybe TRBD1 (5 bases). CDR3 length equals 15 residues. Trimming took off 1 base at V and 6 bases at J, with 13 bases between the two ends. CDR1 LNHDA and CDR2 SQIVND come from the germline V gene (reference sequence). CDR3 region: CASSIGGTGLQPQHF. CDR3 nucleotide sequence: TGTGCCAGTAGTATAGGTGGGACGGGACTTCAGCCCCAGCATTTT.

This chain joins TRBV6-2 or TRBV6-3 and TRBJ1-2; D gene uncertain. The ends were cut back, 5 bases at V and 4 bases at J, with 11 bases in the middle. Germline V CDR1 and CDR2: MNHEY, SVGEGT. The CDR3 length is 13 residues. The CDR3 nucleotides read TGTGCCAGCAGTGCCCTAGAGCTCTATGGCTACACCTTC. Translated: CASSALELYGYTF.

The chain uses TRBV4-1 and TRBJ1-5; unclear D gene. This CDR3 region has 16 residues. CDR1 is MGHRA and CDR2 is YSYEKL in the germline V gene. The V end was cut by 5 bases, the J end by 7 bases, with 21 bases between. The CDR3 DNA follows: TGCGCCAGCAGCAACCTGATTACGGGAGTCGGACAGCCCCAGCATTTT. It specifies CASSNLITGVGQPQHF.

The chain combines TRBV6-5 with TRBJ2-7, with TRBD2 as a possible D gene (6 bases). V lost 5 bases and J 2 bases, leaving 13 bases between the germline ends. This CDR3 spans 14 amino acids. CDR1 is MNHEY, CDR2 SVGAGI, per germline. Here the CDR3 reads CASSRDSSAYEQYF. In nucleotides, the CDR3 is TGTGCCAGCAGTCGGGACTCCTCAGCCTACGAGCAGTACTTC.

The CDR3 is CAWSVAGLAFSSEQFF. In DNA form, the CDR3 reads TGTGCCTGGAGTGTAGCAGGACTAGCGTTTAGTAGTGAGCAGTTCTTC. The gene calls are TRBV30 and TRBJ2-1, with 9 bases fitting TRBD2. The V gene end was trimmed by 0 bases and the J gene end by 9 bases; junction bases not matched to a gene: 12. The CDR3 spans 16 residues. Germline CDR1 is GTSNPN and CDR2 is SVGIG (reference sequence).

V usage is TRBV6-5 and J usage is TRBJ1-5; no definite D call. V lost 8 bases to trimming and J lost 7 bases, with 18 bases between them. The CDR3 runs 14 residues. Germline V lookup: CDR1 MNHEY, CDR2 SVGAGI. CDR3 region: CASLDGVLGQPQHF. The CDR3, as DNA: TGTGCCAGCCTTGACGGGGTTCTGGGCCAGCCCCAGCATTTT.

V is TRBV7-9 and J is TRBJ2-7, with 11 bases fitting TRBD1. Germline lookup yields CDR1 SEHNR and CDR2 FQNEAQ (reference sequence). V lost 5 bases and J lost 3; bases outside the gene matches: 6. The CDR3 runs to 15 residues. The CDR3 spells CASSPPGTGGYEQYF. Written as DNA, the CDR3 is TGTGCCAGCAGCCCCCCCGGGACAGGGGGCTACGAGCAGTACTTC.

This clone was detected only once. The CDR3: CASSLKRGTNEKLFF. The CDR3 coding sequence is TGTGCCAGCAGTTTAAAGAGGGGGACTAATGAAAAACTGTTTTTT. The rearrangement joins TRBV27 to TRBJ1-4; D may be TRBD1 (6 bases). The germline V gene has CDR1 MNHEY and CDR2 SMNVEV (reference sequence). The CDR3 extends over 15 amino acids. With 2 bases removed from V and 2 bases from J, the gap between germline ends came to 9 bases.